The clone carrying this TCR beta chain has ten or more counts. Its antigen is as yet unknown. MiXCR, run by TCRdb on the 5' RACE reads, gives a single entry per CDR3 protein. Among 200,000 to 300,000 distinct CDR3 sequences listed, roughly 25% were seen once. The sample comes from a study of CD8 T cells in ankylosing spondylitis. Overall study results and limits: Characteristic of ankylosing spondylitis blood, it appeared, was a TCR beta motif comprising several highly homologous variants. In ankylosing spondylitis patients, matched synovial fluid reportedly showed significant enrichment of disease-linked clones.

CDR3 size: 11 residues. Trimming pared 3 bases from V and 9 bases from J, leaving 9 bases between. CDR1 and CDR2 (germline): ENHRY, SYGVKD. J is TRBJ2-7 and V is TRBV10-3, with D perhaps assigned TRBD1 or TRBD2 (5 bases each). The clonotype comes from a male donor with ankylosing spondylitis or in good health (not recorded which). Sequenced material: blood, either unsorted or a sorted T cell fraction (not recorded which). The CDR3 here is CAISERDGQYF. The DNA of the CDR3 is TGTGCCATCAGTGAAAGGGACGGGCAGTACTTC.